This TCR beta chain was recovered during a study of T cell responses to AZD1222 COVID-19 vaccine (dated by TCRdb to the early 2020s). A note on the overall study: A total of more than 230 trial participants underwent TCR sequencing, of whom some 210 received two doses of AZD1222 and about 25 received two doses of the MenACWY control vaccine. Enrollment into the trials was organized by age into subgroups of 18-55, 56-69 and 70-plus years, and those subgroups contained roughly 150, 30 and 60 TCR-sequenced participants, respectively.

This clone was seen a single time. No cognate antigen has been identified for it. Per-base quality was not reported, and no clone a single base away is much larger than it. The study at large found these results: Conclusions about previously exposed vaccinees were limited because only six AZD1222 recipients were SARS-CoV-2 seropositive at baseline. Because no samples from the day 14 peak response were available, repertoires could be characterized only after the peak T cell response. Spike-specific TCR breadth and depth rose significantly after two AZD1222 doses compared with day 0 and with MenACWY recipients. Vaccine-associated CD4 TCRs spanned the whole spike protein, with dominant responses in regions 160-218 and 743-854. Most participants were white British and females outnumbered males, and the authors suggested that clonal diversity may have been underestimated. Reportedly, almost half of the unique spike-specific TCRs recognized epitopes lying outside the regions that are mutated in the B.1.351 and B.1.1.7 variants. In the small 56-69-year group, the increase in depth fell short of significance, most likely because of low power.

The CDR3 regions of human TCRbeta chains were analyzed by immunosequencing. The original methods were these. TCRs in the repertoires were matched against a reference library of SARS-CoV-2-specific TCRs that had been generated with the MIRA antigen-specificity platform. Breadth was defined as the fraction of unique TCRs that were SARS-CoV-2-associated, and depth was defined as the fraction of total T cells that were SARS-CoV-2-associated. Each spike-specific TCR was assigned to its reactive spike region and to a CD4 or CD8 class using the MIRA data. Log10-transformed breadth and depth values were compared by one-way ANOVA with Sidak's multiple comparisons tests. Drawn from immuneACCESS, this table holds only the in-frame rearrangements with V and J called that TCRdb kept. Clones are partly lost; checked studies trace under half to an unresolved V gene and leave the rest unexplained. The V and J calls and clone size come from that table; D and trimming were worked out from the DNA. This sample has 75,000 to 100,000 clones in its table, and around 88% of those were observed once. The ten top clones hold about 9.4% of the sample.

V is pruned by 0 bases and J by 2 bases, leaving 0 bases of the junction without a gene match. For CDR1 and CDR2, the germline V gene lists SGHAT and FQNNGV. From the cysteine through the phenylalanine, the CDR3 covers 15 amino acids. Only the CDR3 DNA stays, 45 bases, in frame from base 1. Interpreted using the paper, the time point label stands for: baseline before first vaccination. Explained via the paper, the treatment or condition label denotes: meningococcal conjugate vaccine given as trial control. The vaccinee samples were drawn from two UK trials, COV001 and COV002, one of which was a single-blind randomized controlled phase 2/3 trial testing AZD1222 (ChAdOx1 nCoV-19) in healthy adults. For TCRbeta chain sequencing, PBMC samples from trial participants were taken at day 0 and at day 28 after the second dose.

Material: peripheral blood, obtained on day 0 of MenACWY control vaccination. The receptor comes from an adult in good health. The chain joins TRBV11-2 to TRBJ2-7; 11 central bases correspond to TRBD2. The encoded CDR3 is CASSLELAGAYEQYF. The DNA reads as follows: TGTGCCAGCAGCTTAGAACTAGCGGGGGCCTACGAGCAGTACTTC.